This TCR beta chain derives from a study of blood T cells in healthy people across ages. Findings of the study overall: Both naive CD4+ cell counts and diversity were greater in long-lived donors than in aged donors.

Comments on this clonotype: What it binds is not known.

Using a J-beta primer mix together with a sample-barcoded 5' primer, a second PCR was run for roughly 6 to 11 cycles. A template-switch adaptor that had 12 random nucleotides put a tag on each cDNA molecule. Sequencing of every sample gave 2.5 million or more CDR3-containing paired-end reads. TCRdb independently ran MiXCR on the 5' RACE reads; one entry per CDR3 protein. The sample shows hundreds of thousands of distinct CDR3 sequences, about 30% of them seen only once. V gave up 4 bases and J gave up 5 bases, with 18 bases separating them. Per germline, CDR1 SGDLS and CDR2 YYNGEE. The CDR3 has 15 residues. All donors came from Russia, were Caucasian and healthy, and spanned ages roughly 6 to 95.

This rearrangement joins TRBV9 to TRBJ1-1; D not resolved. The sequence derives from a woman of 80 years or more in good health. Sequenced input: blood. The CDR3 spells CASSLGGPGNTEAFF. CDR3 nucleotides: TGTGCCAGCAGCCTAGGAGGGCCAGGCAATACTGAAGCTTTCTTT. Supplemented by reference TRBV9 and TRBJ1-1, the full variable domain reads DSGVTQTPKHLITATGQRVTLRCSPRSGDLSVYWYQQSLDQGLQFLIQYYNGEERAKGNILERFSAQQFPDLHSELNLSSLELGDSALYFCASSLGGPGNTEAFFGQGTRLTVV.